The sequence of this TCR beta chain was determined in a study of early T cells in non-severe SARS-CoV-2 infection. Individual cDNA molecules were tagged with unique molecular identifiers. Using its own MiXCR run on the 5' RACE reads, TCRdb lists one record per CDR3 protein. The repertoire holds around 58,000 distinct CDR3 sequences, with roughly 13% as singletons. Between the trimmed V and J ends, which lost 5 bases and 4 bases, there was a span of 9 bases. Germline CDR1 and CDR2: MNHEY and SMNVEV (reference sequence). This CDR3 has 13 amino acids. This clonotype has only a few counts. The sequence derives from an adult who was a healthcare worker with PCR-confirmed SARS-CoV-2 infection or an uninfected control (not recorded which). The sequencing sample was made of whole blood. The chain links TRBV27 to TRBJ1-5; D is unresolved. The CDR3 protein is CASSTRPNQPQHF. The CDR3 DNA reads as TGTGCCAGCAGTACACGGCCTAATCAGCCCCAGCATTTT.